The rows below give T cell receptor beta chains drawn from one sample of a study of graft-versus-host responses after intestinal transplantation. No antigen has been assigned to these receptors. This table comes from immunoSEQ multiplex PCR, and its TCRdb copy is limited to in-frame clones, with some not included. The repertoire consists of 45,000 to 50,000 clones, with around 90% occurring once and the leading ten covering roughly 2.5%. Sequencing used unstimulated CD4+ T cells sorted from spleen or lymph node cells, obtained before transplant. Source of these receptors: a human donor who was the organ donor for an intestinal transplant. The CDR3 runs from the conserved cysteine through the conserved F or W. A D gene is named only where the DNA matches it firmly. The size field is filled for only some rows; it gives once, few, many or a size class.

V: TRBV18
J: TRBJ2-7
length: 16
size: NA
D: TRBD1
CDR3: CASSPPNRGDSYEQYF
DNA: TGTGCCAGCTCACCCCCGAACAGGGGCGATTCCTACGAGCAGTACTTC

V: TRBV29-1
J: TRBJ2-2
length: 14
size: NA
D: TRBD1
CDR3: CSAQGARNTGELFF
DNA: TGCAGCGCACAGGGGGCGCGGAACACCGGGGAGCTGTTTTTT

V: TRBV25-1
J: TRBJ2-6
length: 16
size: NA
D: TRBD1
CDR3: CASSARQGRGANVLTF
DNA: TGTGCCAGCAGTGCTAGACAGGGGAGGGGGGCCAACGTCCTGACTTTC

V: TRBV19
J: TRBJ1-5
length: 15
size: NA
D: NA
CDR3: CASSMGIDSNQPQHF
DNA: TGTGCCAGTAGCATGGGTATAGATAGCAATCAGCCCCAGCATTTT

V: TRBV10-3
J: TRBJ2-6
length: 16
size: NA
D: NA
CDR3: CATSTEEGAGANVLTF
DNA: TGTGCCACCTCGACGGAGGAGGGCGCTGGGGCCAACGTCCTGACTTTC

V: TRBV19
J: TRBJ2-1
length: 15
size: NA
D: TRBD1
CDR3: CASSTGQDIYNEQFF
DNA: TGTGCCAGTAGTACGGGACAGGATATTTACAATGAGCAGTTCTTC

V: TRBV7-9
J: TRBJ2-7
length: 15
size: NA
D: TRBD1
CDR3: CASSLAPGQGYEQYF
DNA: TGTGCCAGCAGCTTAGCCCCGGGACAGGGCTACGAGCAGTACTTC

V: TRBV27
J: TRBJ1-6
length: 13
size: NA
D: NA
CDR3: CASRPGHSSPLHF
DNA: TGTGCCAGCCGTCCGGGACACTCTTCACCCCTCCACTTT

V: TRBV4-2
J: TRBJ2-3
length: 15
size: NA
D: TRBD2
CDR3: CASSQEGLAGDTQYF
DNA: TGTGCCAGCAGCCAAGAGGGACTAGCGGGAGATACGCAGTATTTT

V: TRBV11-1
J: TRBJ1-6
length: 14
size: once
D: TRBD1
CDR3: CASSLSDRGSPLHF
DNA: TGTGCCAGCAGCTTATCCGACAGGGGTTCACCCCTCCACTTT

V: TRBV7-2
J: TRBJ2-3
length: 15
size: NA
D: NA
CDR3: CASSLTGGGTDTQYF
DNA: TGTGCCAGCAGCTTAACAGGGGGGGGCACAGATACGCAGTATTTT

V: TRBV5-1
J: TRBJ2-7
length: 16
size: few
D: TRBD1
CDR3: CASSLGGRGSSYEQYF
DNA: TGCGCCAGCAGCTTGGGGGGCAGGGGGTCCTCCTACGAGCAGTACTTC

V: TRBV30
J: TRBJ1-3
length: 14
size: NA
D: TRBD1
CDR3: CAWSHGQGGNTIYF
DNA: TGTGCCTGGAGTCACGGACAGGGTGGAAACACCATATATTTT

V: TRBV7-9
J: TRBJ1-1
length: 12
size: NA
D: TRBD1
CDR3: CASSSRGRGAFF
DNA: TGTGCCAGCAGCTCGAGGGGGCGCGGGGCTTTCTTT

V: TRBV28
J: TRBJ1-5
length: 14
size: NA
D: TRBD1
CDR3: CASKRQGASQPQHF
DNA: TGTGCCAGCAAAAGACAGGGGGCAAGTCAGCCCCAGCATTTT

V: TRBV28
J: TRBJ1-2
length: 14
size: NA
D: NA
CDR3: CASSLFDRTYGYTF
DNA: TGTGCCAGCAGTTTATTCGACAGGACCTATGGCTACACCTTC

V: TRBV7-8
J: TRBJ2-3
length: 14
size: NA
D: NA
CDR3: CASSLSGAADTQYF
DNA: TGTGCCAGCAGCTTATCCGGGGCGGCAGATACGCAGTATTTT

V: TRBV9
J: TRBJ2-2
length: 16
size: NA
D: NA
CDR3: CASSVGSARLTGELFF
DNA: TGTGCCAGCAGCGTAGGTTCGGCTAGACTAACCGGGGAGCTGTTTTTT

V: TRBV28
J: TRBJ2-3
length: 12
size: NA
D: NA
CDR3: CASSLIGDTQYF
DNA: TGTGCCAGCAGTTTAATTGGAGATACGCAGTATTTT

V: TRBV9
J: TRBJ1-3
length: 17
size: NA
D: NA
CDR3: CASSVTRGRGNGNTIYF
DNA: TGTGCCAGCAGCGTAACCCGAGGACGGGGGAACGGAAACACCATATATTTT

V: TRBV7-6
J: TRBJ2-5
length: 11
size: NA
D: NA
CDR3: CASSLSETQYF
DNA: TGTGCCAGCAGCTTATCAGAGACCCAGTACTTC

V: TRBV28
J: TRBJ1-4
length: 15
size: NA
D: NA
CDR3: CASSFSGARNEKLFF
DNA: TGTGCCAGCAGTTTTTCGGGGGCGAGGAATGAAAAACTGTTTTTT